Below are 8 T cell receptor beta chains sequenced from a single sample in a study of glioma-infiltrating T cells after dendritic cell vaccination. Only in-frame clones appear in the TCRdb table, and some are missing; sequencing was by immunoSEQ multiplex PCR. This table has fewer than 50,000 clones, 85% appearing once. The sequences come from blood, collected before dendritic cell vaccination. These receptors all stem from a human donor with glioblastoma.

This clone was picked up a small number of times. The chain combines TRBV30 with TRBJ1-5, with 7 bases identical to TRBD1. The CDR3 totals 13 residues. Germline trimming cut 5 bases from V and 4 bases from J; bases unmatched to any gene: 5. CDR1 GTSNPN and CDR2 SVGIG come from the germline V gene (reference sequence). CDR3 loop: CAWAEGQNQPQHF. The CDR3 DNA reads as TGTGCCTGGGCCGAGGGACAGAATCAGCCCCAGCATTTT.

This clone was detected only a few times. This chain joins TRBV6-1 and TRBJ1-1; D remains ambiguous. Trimming removed 7 bases at V and 7 bases at J, with 10 bases between. CDR1 is MNHNS, CDR2 SASEGT, per germline. The CDR3 spans 11 residues. The CDR3 here is CASTQAGEAFF. CDR3 bases: TGTGCCAGCACCCAGGCGGGTGAAGCTTTCTTT.

This clone was recorded once. The CDR3 DNA reads TGTGCCAGCAGTCCGCTACAGGACTATGGCTACACCTTC. It is translated as CASSPLQDYGYTF. The chain joins TRBV6-5 to TRBJ1-2, with a possible D match to TRBD1 (5 bases). This CDR3 spans 13 amino acids. Between the trimmed V and J ends, which lost 5 bases and 3 bases, there was a span of 10 bases. In germline, CDR1 is MNHEY, CDR2 SVGAGI.

The chain uses TRBV10-3 and TRBJ1-4; tentative D call: TRBD1 (5 bases). V was shortened by 2 bases and J by 1 base, with 8 bases between the two germline ends. In germline, CDR1 is ENHRY, CDR2 SYGVKD. This CDR3 region has 15 residues. In DNA form, the CDR3 reads TGTGCCATCAGTGAGAGAGACAGAACTAATGAAAAACTGTTTTTT. Protein: CAISERDRTNEKLFF.

This clone was counted only a few times. The V call is TRBV4-2, the J call TRBJ2-7; D gene ambiguous. Trimming removed 1 base at V and 3 bases at J, with 16 bases between. The CDR3 extends over 16 amino acids. Germline CDR1 is LGHNA and CDR2 is YNFKEQ. The CDR3 DNA is TGTGCCAGCAGCCAAGTCTCTGGCGGATCCTACTACGAGCAGTACTTC. Its protein is CASSQVSGGSYYEQYF.

The count of this clone is one. The J gene is TRBJ2-7, the V gene TRBV19; 9 bases map to TRBD1. This CDR3 spans 15 amino acids. V lost 4 bases, J lost 4 bases, and 8 bases stayed unmatched. The germline CDR1 and CDR2 sequences are LNHDA and SQIVND (reference sequence). The CDR3 loop reads CASSTRPTGGYEQYF. DNA of the CDR3: TGTGCCAGTAGTACACGACCGACAGGGGGATACGAGCAGTACTTC.

The rearrangement links TRBV25-1 to TRBJ2-2, with 9 bases identical to TRBD2. The ends lost 8 bases at V and 1 base at J; junction bases unmatched: 2. Germline CDR1 and CDR2: MGHDK and SYGVNS. The CDR3 covers 14 residues. CDR3 sequence: CASLSGRNTGELFF. The CDR3 DNA reads TGTGCCAGCCTTAGCGGGAGGAACACCGGGGAGCTGTTTTTT.

This clone was detected only a few times. The junction shows a germline mismatch at one end, possibly a read error. Other nucleotide sequences in the sample specify the same CDR3. CDR3 loop: CASSLQQGTGNSPLHF. CDR3 DNA sequence: TGCGCCAGCAGCCTACAACAGGGTACTGGAAATTCCCCCCTCCACTTT. The gene calls are TRBV4-1 and TRBJ1-6, with D possibly matching TRBD1 (6 bases). The germline gives CDR1 MGHRA, CDR2 YSYEKL. The CDR3 totals 16 residues.